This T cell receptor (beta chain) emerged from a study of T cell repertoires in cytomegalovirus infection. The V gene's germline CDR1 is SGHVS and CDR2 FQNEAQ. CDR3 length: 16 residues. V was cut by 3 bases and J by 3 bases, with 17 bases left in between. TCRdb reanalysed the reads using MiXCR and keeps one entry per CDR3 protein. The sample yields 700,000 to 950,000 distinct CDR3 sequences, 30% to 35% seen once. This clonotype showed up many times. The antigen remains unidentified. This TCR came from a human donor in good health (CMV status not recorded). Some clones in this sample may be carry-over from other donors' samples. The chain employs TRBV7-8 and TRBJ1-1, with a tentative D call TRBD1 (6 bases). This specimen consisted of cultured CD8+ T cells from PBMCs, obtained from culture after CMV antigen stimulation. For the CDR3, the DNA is TGTGCCAGCAGCTTTAGGGGGGTTGGGGGAGACACTGAAGCTTTCTTT. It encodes CASSFRGVGGDTEAFF.